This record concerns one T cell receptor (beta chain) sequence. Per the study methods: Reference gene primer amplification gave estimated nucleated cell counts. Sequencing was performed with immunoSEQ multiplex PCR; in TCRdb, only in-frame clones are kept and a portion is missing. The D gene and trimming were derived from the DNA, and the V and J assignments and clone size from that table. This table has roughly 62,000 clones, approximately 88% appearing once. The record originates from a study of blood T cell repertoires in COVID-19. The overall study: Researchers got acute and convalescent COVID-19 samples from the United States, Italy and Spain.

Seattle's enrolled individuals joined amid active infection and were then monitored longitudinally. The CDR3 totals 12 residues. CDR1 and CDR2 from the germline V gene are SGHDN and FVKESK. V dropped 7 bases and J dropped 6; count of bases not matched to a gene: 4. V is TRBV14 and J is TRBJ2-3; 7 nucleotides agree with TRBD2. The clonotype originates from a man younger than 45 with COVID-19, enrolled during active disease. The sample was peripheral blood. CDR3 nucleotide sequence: TGTGCCAGCAACTACGGGGGGGATACGCAGTATTTT. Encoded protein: CASNYGGDTQYF. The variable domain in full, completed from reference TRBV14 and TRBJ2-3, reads EAGVTQFPSHSVIEKGQTVTLRCDPISGHDNLYWYRRVMGKEIKFLLHFVKESKQDESGMPNNRFLAERTGGTYSTLKVQPAELEDSGVYFCASNYGGDTQYFGPGTRLTVL.